This T cell receptor beta chain was obtained from a study of beta chain features in type 1 diabetes. There are a few counts of this clone. Its antigen remains unknown. Investigators reverse transcribed all isolated RNA, so they sequenced expressed TCRB transcripts. The data were produced by immunoSEQ multiplex PCR, yet TCRdb's version contains in-frame clones alone and is incomplete. This sample has roughly 290,000 clones, with approximately 16% found just once. The ends were cut back, 5 bases at V and 10 bases at J, with 8 bases in the middle. Germline assignment: CDR1 GTSNPN and CDR2 SVGIG (reference sequence). The CDR3 totals 9 residues. Findings and caveats of the study: Moderate yet significant TCRB CDR3 shortening was seen in Type 1 diabetes patients in all four CD4+ subsets.

The chain carries TRBV30 and TRBJ1-1; weak D call: TRBD1 (5 bases). Source material: naive CD4+ T cells from blood. The receptor comes from a man aged 18 to 30 with type 1 diabetes. CDR3 DNA sequence: TGTGCCTGGGCGGGGGGAGCTTTCTTT. This gives the protein CAWAGGAFF.